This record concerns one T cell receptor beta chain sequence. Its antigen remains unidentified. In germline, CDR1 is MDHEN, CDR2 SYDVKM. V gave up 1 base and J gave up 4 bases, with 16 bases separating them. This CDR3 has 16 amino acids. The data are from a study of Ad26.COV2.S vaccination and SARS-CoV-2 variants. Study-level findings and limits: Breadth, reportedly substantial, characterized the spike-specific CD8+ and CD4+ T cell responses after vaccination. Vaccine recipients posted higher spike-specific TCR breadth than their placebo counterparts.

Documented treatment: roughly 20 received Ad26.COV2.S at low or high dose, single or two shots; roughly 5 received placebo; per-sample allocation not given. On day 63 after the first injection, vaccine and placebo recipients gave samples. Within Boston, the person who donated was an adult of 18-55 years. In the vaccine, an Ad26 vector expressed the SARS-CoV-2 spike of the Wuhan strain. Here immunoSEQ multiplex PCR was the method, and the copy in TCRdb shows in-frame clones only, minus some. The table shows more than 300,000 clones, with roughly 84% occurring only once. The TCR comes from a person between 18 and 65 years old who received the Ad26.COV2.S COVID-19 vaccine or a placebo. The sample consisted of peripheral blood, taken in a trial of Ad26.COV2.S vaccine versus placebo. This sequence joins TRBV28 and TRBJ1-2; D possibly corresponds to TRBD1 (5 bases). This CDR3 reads CASSLSYSGSVYGYTF. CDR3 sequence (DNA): TGTGCCAGCAGTTTATCCTACTCAGGGTCGGTCTATGGCTACACCTTC.